This T cell receptor beta chain was sequenced for a study of patients and donors after allogeneic stem cell transplantation. TCRdb recomputed calls from the RT-PCR reads with MiXCR, one row per CDR3 protein. The table includes roughly 880,000 distinct CDR3 sequences, roughly 18% detected once. The CDR3 is 16 amino acids. Germline V gives CDR1 LGHNA, CDR2 YSLEER. The V end was cut by 0 bases, the J end by 6 bases, with 16 bases between. The chain carries TRBV4-3 and TRBJ2-3; D may be TRBD1 (6 bases). Specimen: blood, either unsorted or a sorted T cell fraction (not recorded which). This clonotype was obtained from a human donor who was either an allogeneic HSCT recipient or a stem cell or donor lymphocyte infusion donor (not recorded which). It is not recorded whose cells these are; they may come from a transplant donor. The CDR3 DNA reads TGCGCCAGCAGCCAAGATTCTTGGACAGTTACGGATACGCAGTATTTT. Amino acids: CASSQDSWTVTDTQYF.